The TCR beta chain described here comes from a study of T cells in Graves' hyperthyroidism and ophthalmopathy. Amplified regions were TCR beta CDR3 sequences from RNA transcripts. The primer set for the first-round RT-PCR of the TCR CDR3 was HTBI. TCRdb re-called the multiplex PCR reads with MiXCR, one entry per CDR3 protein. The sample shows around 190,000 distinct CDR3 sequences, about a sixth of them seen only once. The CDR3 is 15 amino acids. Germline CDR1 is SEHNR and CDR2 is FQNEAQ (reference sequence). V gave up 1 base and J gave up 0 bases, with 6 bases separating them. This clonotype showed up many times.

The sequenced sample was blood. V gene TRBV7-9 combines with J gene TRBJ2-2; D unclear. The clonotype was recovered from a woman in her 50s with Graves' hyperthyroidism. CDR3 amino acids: CASSLDGPNTGELFF. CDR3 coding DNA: TGTGCCAGCAGCTTAGATGGGCCGAACACCGGGGAGCTGTTTTTT.